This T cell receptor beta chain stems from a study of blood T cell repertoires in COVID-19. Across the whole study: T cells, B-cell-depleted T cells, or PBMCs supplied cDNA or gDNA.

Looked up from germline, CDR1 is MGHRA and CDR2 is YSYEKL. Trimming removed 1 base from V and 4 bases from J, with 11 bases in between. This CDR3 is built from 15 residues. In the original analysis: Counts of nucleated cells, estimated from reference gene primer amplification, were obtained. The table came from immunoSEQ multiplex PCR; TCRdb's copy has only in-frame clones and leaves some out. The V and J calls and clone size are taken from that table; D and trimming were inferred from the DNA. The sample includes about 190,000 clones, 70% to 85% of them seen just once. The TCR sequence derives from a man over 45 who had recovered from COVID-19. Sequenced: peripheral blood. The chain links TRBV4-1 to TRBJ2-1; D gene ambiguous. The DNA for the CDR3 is TGCGCCAGCAGCCAAGGCCCCTTGGAGTACAATGAGCAGTTCTTC. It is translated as CASSQGPLEYNEQFF.